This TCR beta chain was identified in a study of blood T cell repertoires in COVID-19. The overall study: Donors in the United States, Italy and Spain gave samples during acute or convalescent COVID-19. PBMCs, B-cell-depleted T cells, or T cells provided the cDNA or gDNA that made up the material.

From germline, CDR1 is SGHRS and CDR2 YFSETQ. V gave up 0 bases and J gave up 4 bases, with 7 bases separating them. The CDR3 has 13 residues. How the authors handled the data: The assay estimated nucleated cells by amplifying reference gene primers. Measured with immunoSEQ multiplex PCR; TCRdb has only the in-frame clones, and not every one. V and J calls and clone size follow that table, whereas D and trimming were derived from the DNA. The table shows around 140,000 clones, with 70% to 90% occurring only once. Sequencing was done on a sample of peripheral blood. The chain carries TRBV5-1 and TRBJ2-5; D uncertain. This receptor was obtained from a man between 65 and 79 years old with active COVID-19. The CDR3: CASSLGVSETQYF. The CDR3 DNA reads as TGCGCCAGCAGCTTGGGCGTCTCAGAGACCCAGTACTTC.